This T cell receptor (beta chain) was sequenced during a study of blood T cell repertoires in COVID-19 (dated by TCRdb to about 2020). In the study overall: Collaborator samples came from the United States, Italy and Spain and covered acute and convalescent phases of COVID-19. The prospective study material was composed of cDNA or gDNA derived from T cells, B-cell-depleted T cells, or PBMCs. The dataset comprised deeply sampled blood TCRbeta repertoires from subjects exposed to, actively infected with, or recovered from COVID-19. A freely available public database, intended as a resource for researchers studying the immune response to SARS-CoV-2, is where the repertoires were released. The samples were drawn from the first 160 participants of the ongoing ImmuneRACE study and from 1,254 subjects provided by 6 global collaborators. Nearly every sample came with metadata listing a de-identified subject ID, COVID-19 status, age in years and sex. Where available, HLA class I and class II types were taken from metadata supplied by the sample provider and were not determined by assay-based typing. General conclusions and limits of the study: The quantity of clinical and demographic metadata differed by source and by participant and was supplied without curation.

TCRbeta CDR3 regions were amplified from genomic DNA by means of the immunoSEQ Assay, a bias-controlled multiplex PCR. Per the source publication's procedure: Within the assay, amplification of reference gene primers was used to estimate how many nucleated cells each sample contained. To quantify the absolute abundance of each unique TCRbeta CDR3 rearrangement, sequence reads were collapsed and filtered. Productive Simpson clonality was computed per sample as the square root of Simpson's diversity index over productive rearrangements. As stored in TCRdb, this immuneACCESS dataset retains in-frame rearrangements with V and J assigned. A fraction of the clones does not appear; measured against another copy, unresolved V genes explain less than half of the discrepancy, and the remainder lacks a known reason. V, J and clone size reflect that table, while D and trimming were determined from the DNA. The sample table contains 150,000 or so clones; only one count was recorded for 75% to 90% of them. In total, the top ten clones hold 13% of the sample.

One collaborating source in Seattle enrolled patients during active infection and followed them longitudinally through the course of disease. Whole blood was collected in K2EDTA tubes by collaborating institutions according to the institutions' own protocols. For TCRbeta analysis, collaborators shipped samples as frozen whole blood, isolated PBMCs, or DNA extracted from either of those sample types. From the cysteine up to the phenylalanine, the CDR3 has a length of 13 residues. Here the CDR3 DNA is all that survives: 39 bases in frame from base 1. The germline V gene (reference sequence) sets CDR1 to SGHKS and CDR2 to YYEKEE. The germline ends are 9 bases apart after V is trimmed by 0 bases and J by 8 bases. Worth noting for this clone: This clone's antigen is unknown. No base-level quality is on record; no much larger clone is a single base apart.

This TCR came from a man younger than 30 with COVID-19, enrolled during active disease. The chain uses TRBV5-5 and TRBJ2-1, with a weak D call of TRBD2 (5 bases match). Sequenced sample: peripheral blood. The CDR3 here reads CASSLVGSDEQFF. The nucleotide sequence is given as TGTGCCAGCAGCTTGGTGGGTAGCGATGAGCAGTTCTTC.